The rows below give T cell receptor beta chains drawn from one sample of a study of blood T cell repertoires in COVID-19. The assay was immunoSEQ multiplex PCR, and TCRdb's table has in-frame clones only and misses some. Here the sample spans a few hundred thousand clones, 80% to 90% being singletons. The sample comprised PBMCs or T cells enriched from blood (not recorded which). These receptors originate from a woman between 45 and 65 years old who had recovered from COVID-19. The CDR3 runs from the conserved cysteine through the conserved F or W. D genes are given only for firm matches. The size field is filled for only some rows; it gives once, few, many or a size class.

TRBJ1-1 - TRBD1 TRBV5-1 CASSFTGVRTEAFF TGCGCCAGCAGCTTCACAGGGGTCCGGACTGAAGCTTTCTTT
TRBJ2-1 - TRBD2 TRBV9 CASSVRTSSYNEQFF TGTGCCAGCAGCGTAAGGACTAGCTCCTACAATGAGCAGTTCTTC
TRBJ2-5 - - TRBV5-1 CASSLVPGGLQETQYF TGCGCCAGCAGCTTGGTTCCCGGGGGGCTCCAGGAGACCCAGTACTTC
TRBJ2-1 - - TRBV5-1 CASSFELPSYNEQFF TGCGCCAGCAGCTTCGAGCTCCCCTCCTACAATGAGCAGTTCTTC
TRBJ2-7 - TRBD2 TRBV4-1 CASSQTSGPSYEQYF TGCGCCAGCAGCCAAACTAGCGGGCCCTCCTACGAGCAGTACTTC
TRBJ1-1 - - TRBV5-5 CASSSQNVPEAFF TGTGCCAGCAGCTCCCAGAATGTGCCTGAAGCTTTCTTT
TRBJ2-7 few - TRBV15 CATSRSRDNEQYF TGTGCCACCAGCAGAAGCCGGGACAACGAGCAGTACTTC
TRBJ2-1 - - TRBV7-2 CASSLGFAPSYNEQFF TGTGCCAGCAGCTTAGGCTTCGCGCCCTCCTACAATGAGCAGTTCTTC
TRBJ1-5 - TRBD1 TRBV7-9 CASSDERGHKPQHF TGTGCCAGCAGCGATGAAAGGGGGCATAAGCCCCAGCATTTT
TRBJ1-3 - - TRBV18 CASSSVSGNTIYF TGTGCCAGCTCTAGCGTCTCTGGAAACACCATATATTTT
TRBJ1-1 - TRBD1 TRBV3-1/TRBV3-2 CASSPGQGQVYTEAFF TGTGCCAGCAGCCCCGGACAGGGGCAGGTGTACACTGAAGCTTTCTTT
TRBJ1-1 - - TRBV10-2 CASRQGSEAFF TGCGCCAGCAGACAGGGAAGCGAAGCTTTCTTT
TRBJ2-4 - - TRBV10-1 CASSESSAKNIQYF TGCGCCAGCAGTGAGTCGAGTGCCAAAAACATTCAGTACTTC
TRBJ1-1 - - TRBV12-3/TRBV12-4 CASSLRGNTEAFF TGTGCCAGCAGTTTGCGAGGGAACACTGAAGCTTTCTTT
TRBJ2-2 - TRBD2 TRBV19 CASRAGTSVPGELFF TGTGCCAGTAGAGCCGGGACTAGCGTCCCCGGGGAGCTGTTTTTT
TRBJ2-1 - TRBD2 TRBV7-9 CASSLGTSGPYNEQFF TGTGCCAGCAGCTTAGGGACTAGCGGGCCTTACAATGAGCAGTTCTTC
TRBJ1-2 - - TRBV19 CASSTTRGAGYTF TGTGCCAGTAGTACTACCAGGGGCGCAGGCTACACCTTC
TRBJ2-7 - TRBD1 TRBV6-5 CASSYDRGWGKQYF TGTGCCAGCAGTTACGACAGGGGGTGGGGGAAGCAGTACTTC
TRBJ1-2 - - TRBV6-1 CASSEVRMAVSGYTF TGTGCCAGCAGTGAAGTCAGAATGGCAGTCAGTGGCTACACCTTC
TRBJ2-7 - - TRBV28 CASSLGYSLAMGEQYF TGTGCCAGCAGTTTAGGGTACTCACTAGCCATGGGGGAGCAGTACTTC
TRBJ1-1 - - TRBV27 CASSLNRRTEAFF TGTGCCAGCAGTTTAAATAGGAGGACTGAAGCTTTCTTT
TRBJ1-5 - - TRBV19 CASQAWGNQPQHF TGTGCCAGTCAAGCGTGGGGCAATCAGCCCCAGCATTTT
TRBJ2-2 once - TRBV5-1 CASSPVNTGELFF TGCGCCAGCAGTCCCGTAAACACCGGGGAGCTGTTTTTT
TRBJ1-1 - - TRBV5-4 CASSLLSNTEAFF TGTGCCAGCAGCTTGTTATCGAACACTGAAGCTTTCTTT
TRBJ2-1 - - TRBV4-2 CASSQEGGGPGEQFF TGTGCCAGCAGCCAAGAAGGCGGGGGCCCAGGGGAGCAGTTCTTC
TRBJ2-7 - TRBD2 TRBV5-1 CASSPGGPGRQYEQYF TGCGCCAGCAGCCCCGGAGGCCCCGGGAGGCAGTACGAGCAGTACTTC
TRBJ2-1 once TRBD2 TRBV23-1 CASSQYPGTSGRARDEQFF TGCGCCAGCAGTCAATACCCTGGGACTAGCGGGAGAGCGCGCGATGAGCAGTTCTTC
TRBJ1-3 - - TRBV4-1 CASSPEFGFGNTIYF TGCGCCAGCAGCCCCGAGTTTGGTTTTGGAAACACCATATATTTT
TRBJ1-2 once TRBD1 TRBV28 CASSSRTGEHGYTF TGTGCCAGCAGTTCACGGACAGGGGAGCATGGCTACACCTTC
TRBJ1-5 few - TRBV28 CASSDRYSNQPQHF TGTGCCAGCAGTGACAGGTATAGCAATCAGCCCCAGCATTTT
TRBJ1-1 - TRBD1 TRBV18 CASSQRTGRNTEAFF TGTGCCAGCTCACAAAGGACAGGTAGGAACACTGAAGCTTTCTTT
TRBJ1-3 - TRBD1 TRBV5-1 CASSPGQGPGNTIYF TGCGCCAGCAGCCCTGGACAGGGGCCCGGAAACACCATATATTTT
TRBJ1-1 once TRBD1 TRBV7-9 CASSLDPTGGTEAFF TGTGCCAGCAGCTTAGACCCGACAGGGGGCACTGAAGCTTTCTTT
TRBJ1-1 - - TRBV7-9 CASSLESGGSEAFF TGTGCCAGCAGCTTAGAGTCAGGCGGGTCTGAAGCTTTCTTT
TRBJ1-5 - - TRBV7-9 CASTTSNQPQHF TGTGCCAGCACCACGAGCAATCAGCCCCAGCATTTT
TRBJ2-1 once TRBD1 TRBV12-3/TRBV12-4 CASSFRQGEQFF TGTGCCAGCAGTTTTCGACAGGGAGAGCAGTTCTTC
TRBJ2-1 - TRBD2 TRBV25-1 CASSELTSGSPEFF TGTGCCAGCAGTGAGCTTACTAGCGGGAGCCCCGAGTTCTTC
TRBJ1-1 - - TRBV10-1 CASSDPEYTEAFF TGCGCCAGCAGTGACCCCGAGTACACTGAAGCTTTCTTT
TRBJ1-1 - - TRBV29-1 CSVWYGEAFF TGCAGCGTTTGGTACGGTGAAGCTTTCTTT
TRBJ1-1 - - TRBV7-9 CASSARENTEAFF TGTGCCAGCAGCGCCCGAGAAAACACTGAAGCTTTCTTT
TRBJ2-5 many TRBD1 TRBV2 CASSEGTGGYWEQETQYF TGTGCCAGCAGTGAAGGGACAGGGGGATATTGGGAACAAGAGACCCAGTACTTC
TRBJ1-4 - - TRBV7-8 CASSLGFGLRYEKLFF TGTGCCAGCAGCTTAGGTTTTGGGCTGCGTTATGAAAAACTGTTTTTT
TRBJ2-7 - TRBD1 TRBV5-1 CASSLGDRAYEQYF TGCGCCAGCAGCTTAGGTGACAGGGCCTACGAGCAGTACTTC
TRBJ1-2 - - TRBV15 CATSRDKAVHPSYGYTF TGTGCCACCAGCAGAGATAAGGCGGTCCATCCGTCCTATGGCTACACCTTC
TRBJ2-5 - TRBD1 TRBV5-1 CASWGTGAQETQYF TGCGCCAGCTGGGGGACAGGGGCGCAAGAGACCCAGTACTTC
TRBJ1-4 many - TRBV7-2 CASSLGRGEEKLFF TGTGCCAGCAGCTTGGGGAGGGGCGAAGAAAAACTGTTTTTT
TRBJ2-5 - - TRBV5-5 CASSFPGEETQYF TGTGCCAGCAGCTTCCCCGGGGAGGAGACCCAGTACTTC
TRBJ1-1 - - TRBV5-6 CASANLGAARNTEAFF TGTGCCAGCGCCAATCTTGGGGCGGCTAGGAACACTGAAGCTTTCTTT
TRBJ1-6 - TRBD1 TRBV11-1 CASSLLDRGDSPLHF TGTGCCAGCAGCTTACTGGACAGGGGAGATTCACCCCTCCACTTT
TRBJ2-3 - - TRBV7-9 CASSHTGSTDTQYF TGTGCCAGCAGCCATACAGGGTCCACAGATACGCAGTATTTT
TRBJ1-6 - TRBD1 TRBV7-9 CASSPPVPPTGQDSPLHF TGTGCCAGCAGCCCACCCGTTCCGCCGACAGGGCAGGATTCACCCCTCCACTTT